The T cell receptor beta chain under discussion was sequenced for a study of shared clonotypes between healthy human individuals. The V gene end was trimmed by 5 bases and the J gene end by 6 bases; junction bases not matched to a gene: 11. The CDR3 has 15 residues. Per germline, CDR1 SGHNT and CDR2 YYREEE (reference sequence). All donors qualified as healthy HIV-negative adults and had experienced no recent acute infections or vaccinations. Tens of thousands of T cell genomes, or approximately 280 ng DNA, went into unsorted PBMC replicate PCRs. Sequencing was performed on unsorted PBMC DNA using ten immunoSEQ deep assay plates. Sequenced by immunoSEQ multiplex PCR; TCRdb stores in-frame clones only, minus some. Among roughly 500,000 clones listed, around 85% were seen once.

This chain connects TRBV5-4 to TRBJ2-7; 10 bases align to TRBD2. The receptor was derived from a woman between 35 and 50 years old in good health. Some clones in this sample may be carry-over from other donors' samples. The sequencing input was PBMCs. CDR3 sequence: CASRPGGLAVGEQYF. The DNA of the CDR3 is TGTGCCAGCAGACCGGGTGGACTAGCGGTAGGCGAGCAGTACTTC.